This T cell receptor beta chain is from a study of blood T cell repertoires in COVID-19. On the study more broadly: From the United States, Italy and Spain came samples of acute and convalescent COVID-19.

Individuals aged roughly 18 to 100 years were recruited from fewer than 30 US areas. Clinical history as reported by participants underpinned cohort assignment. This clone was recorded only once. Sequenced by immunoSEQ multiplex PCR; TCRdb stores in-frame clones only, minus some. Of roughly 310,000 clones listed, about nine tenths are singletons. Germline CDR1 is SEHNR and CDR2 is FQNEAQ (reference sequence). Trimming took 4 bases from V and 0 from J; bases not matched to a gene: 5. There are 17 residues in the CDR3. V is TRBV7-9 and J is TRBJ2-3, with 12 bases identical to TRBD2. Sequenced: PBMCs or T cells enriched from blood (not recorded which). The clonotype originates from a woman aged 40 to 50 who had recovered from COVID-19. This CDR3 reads CASSSTSGGLSTDTQYF. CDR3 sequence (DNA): TGTGCCAGCAGCTCGACTAGCGGGGGACTTAGCACAGATACGCAGTATTTT.